The clone carrying this TCR beta chain appeared a single time. These data come from a study of blood T cell repertoires in COVID-19. The method was immunoSEQ multiplex PCR; TCRdb's version includes in-frame clones alone and lacks a portion of them. The sample records roughly 270,000 clones, 85% being singletons. Each participant's cohort was designated according to participant-reported clinical history. Material for sequencing was PBMCs or T cells enriched from blood (not recorded which). The receptor's source is a woman aged 45-60 years who had recovered from COVID-19.

The CDR3 region is CASSQDKQGNTEAFF. In DNA, the CDR3 is TGCGCCAGCAGCCAAGACAAGCAGGGGAACACTGAAGCTTTCTTT. The chain has TRBV4-1 and TRBJ1-1; weak D call: TRBD1 (5 bases). Germline assignment: CDR1 MGHRA and CDR2 YSYEKL. The CDR3 contains 15 residues. The V end was cut by 0 bases, the J end by 1 base, with 9 bases between.